This is a list of T cell receptor beta chains from one sample in a study of shared clonotypes between healthy human individuals. Method: immunoSEQ multiplex PCR; TCRdb's copy keeps in-frame clones and lacks some. The table records roughly 500,000 clones, 70% to 80% of them present only once. Sequenced: PBMCs. These receptors all come from a woman in her thirties or forties in good health. Some clones in this sample may be carry-over from other donors' samples. Each CDR3 is given with its conserved first and last residue. A D gene is named only where the DNA matches it firmly. Where a row states a size, it is once, few, many or the class of an expanded clone; other rows omit it.

>TRBV5-1|.|TRBD2|TRBJ2-1|16
TGCGCCAGCCGCTCCGCGGGACTAGCGAGTTACAATGAGCAGTTCTTC
CASRSAGLASYNEQFF
>TRBV30|.|TRBD2|TRBJ2-1|14
TGTGCCTGGATGGTAGCGGGAGGGGGTAATGAGCAGTTCTTC
CAWMVAGGGNEQFF
>TRBV15|.|.|TRBJ1-5|14
TGTGCCACCAGCCCGGACGGACGCAATCAGCCCCAGCATTTT
CATSPDGRNQPQHF
>TRBV5-1|.|TRBD1|TRBJ2-3|15
TGCGCCAGCAGCTTGGGGGGACAGGGGACAGATACGCAGTATTTT
CASSLGGQGTDTQYF
>TRBV7-3|.|TRBD2|TRBJ2-5|15
TGTGCCAGTTCAGCATCTAGCGGGAGGGCCGGGACCCAGTACTTC
CASSASSGRAGTQYF
>TRBV7-9|once|TRBD2|TRBJ2-1|16
TGTGCCAGCAGCCCCCCCGAGCGGGAGGACGTCAATGAGCAGTTCTTC
CASSPPEREDVNEQFF
>TRBV6-1|.|.|TRBJ2-3|14
TGTGCCAGCATTCGCGGGTCTAGCACAGATACGCAGTATTTT
CASIRGSSTDTQYF
>TRBV29-1|.|.|TRBJ1-2|12
TGCAGCGTTGTACAGGTATCGGTTGGCTACACCTTC
CSVVQVSVGYTF
>TRBV30|.|.|TRBJ1-2|14
TGTGCCTGGGACGACGGCTTCGGGTCCTATGGCTACACCTTC
CAWDDGFGSYGYTF
>TRBV16|.|.|TRBJ2-1|16
TGTGCCAGCAGCCAATCCACCATATTCTCCTACAATGAGCAGTTCTTC
CASSQSTIFSYNEQFF
>TRBV7-2|few|TRBD1|TRBJ1-5|15
TGTGCCAGCAGCTTTGGTTGGACAGGGGATCAGCCCCAGCATTTT
CASSFGWTGDQPQHF
>TRBV10-1|.|TRBD2|TRBJ2-1|14
TGCGCCAGCAGTGAAGCGGGGGACTACAATGAGCAGTTCTTC
CASSEAGDYNEQFF
>TRBV29-1|few|.|TRBJ1-4|13
TGCAGCGTTGTGTCGCAGGGCCATGAAAAACTGTTTTTT
CSVVSQGHEKLFF
>TRBV6-6|.|.|TRBJ2-7|16
TGTGCCAGCAGTTACTCGAGAGCCTCAGGCTCCTACGAGCAGTACTTC
CASSYSRASGSYEQYF
>TRBV28|.|.|TRBJ1-5|13
TGTGCCAGCAGTACCGGGTATTCTCAGCCCCAGCATTTT
CASSTGYSQPQHF
>TRBV7-9|.|TRBD1|TRBJ2-7|14
TGTGCCAGCGGAGGGGACAGGAGCTCCTACGAGCAGTACTTC
CASGGDRSSYEQYF
>TRBV11-2|.|.|TRBJ2-1|17
TGTGCCAGCAGCACCCACCGGGACTTCAGCTCCTACAATGAGCAGTTCTTC
CASSTHRDFSSYNEQFF
>TRBV18|few|TRBD1|TRBJ1-4|13
TGTGCCACCCCCGGGACAGCTAATGAAAAACTGTTTTTT
CATPGTANEKLFF